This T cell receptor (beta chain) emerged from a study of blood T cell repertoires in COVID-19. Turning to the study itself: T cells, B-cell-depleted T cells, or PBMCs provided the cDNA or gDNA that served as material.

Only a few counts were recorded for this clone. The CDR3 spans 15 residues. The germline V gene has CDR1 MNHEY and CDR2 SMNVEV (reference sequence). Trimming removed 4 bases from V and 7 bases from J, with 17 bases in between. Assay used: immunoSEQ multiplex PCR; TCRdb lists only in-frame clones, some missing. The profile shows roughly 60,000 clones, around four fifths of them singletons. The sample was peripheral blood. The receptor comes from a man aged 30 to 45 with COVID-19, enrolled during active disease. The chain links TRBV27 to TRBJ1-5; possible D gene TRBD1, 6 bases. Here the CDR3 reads CASSWGRQVGQPQHF. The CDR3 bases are TGTGCCAGCAGTTGGGGCCGACAGGTAGGACAGCCCCAGCATTTT.